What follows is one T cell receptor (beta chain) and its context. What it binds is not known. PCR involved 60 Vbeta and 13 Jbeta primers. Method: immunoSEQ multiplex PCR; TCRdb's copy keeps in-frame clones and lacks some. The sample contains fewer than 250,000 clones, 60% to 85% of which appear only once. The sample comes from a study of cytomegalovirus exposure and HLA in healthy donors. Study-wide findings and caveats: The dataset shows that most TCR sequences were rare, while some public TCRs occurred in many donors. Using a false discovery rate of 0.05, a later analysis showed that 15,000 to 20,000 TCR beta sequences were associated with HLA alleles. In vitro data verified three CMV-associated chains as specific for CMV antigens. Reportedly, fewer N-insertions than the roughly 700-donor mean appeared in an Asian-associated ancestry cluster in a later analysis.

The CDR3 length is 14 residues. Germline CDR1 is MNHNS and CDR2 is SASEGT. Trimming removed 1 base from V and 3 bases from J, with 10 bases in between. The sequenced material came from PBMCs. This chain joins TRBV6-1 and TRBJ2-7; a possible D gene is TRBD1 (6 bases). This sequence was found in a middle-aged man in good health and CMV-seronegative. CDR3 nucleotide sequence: TGTGCCAGCAGTGAAGTCGGACAGTTCTACGAGCAGTACTTC. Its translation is CASSEVGQFYEQYF.